The present T cell receptor beta chain was sequenced within a study of blood T cells in healthy people across ages. It was with a sample-barcoded 5' primer and a J-beta primer mix that a second PCR of roughly 7 to 12 cycles was run. TCRdb reprocessed the 5' RACE reads with MiXCR, giving one entry per CDR3 protein. The sample holds 850,000 or so distinct CDR3 sequences, under 30% seen once. Whole-study results and caveats: Per-million-T-cell TCR beta diversity fell roughly linearly with age.

The CDR3 consists of 12 residues. The germline V and J ends were trimmed by 6 bases and 10 bases, with 13 bases remaining between them. Germline-derived CDR1 and CDR2 are DFQATT and SNEGSKA (reference sequence). Turning to this clonotype: The antigen is unknown.

This receptor was obtained from a woman older than 75 in good health. The chain is built from TRBV20-1 and TRBJ1-6; D gene unclear. The material sequenced was blood. CDR3 protein: CSARRGNSPLHF. The DNA of the CDR3 is TGCAGTGCCCGACGGGGAAACTCACCCCTCCACTTT.